This T cell receptor (beta chain) was sequenced for a study of cytomegalovirus exposure and HLA in healthy donors. Overall study context: A previous analysis identified more than 100 million unique TCR beta sequences derived from roughly 190 million T cells. Whole-study results and caveats: In vitro assays verified that a few CMV-associated chains recognized CMV antigens specifically.

Amplification used 60 Vbeta primers and 13 Jbeta primers. Clones were sequenced by immunoSEQ multiplex PCR, and TCRdb holds only the in-frame ones, with some missing. The data contain 100,000 to 150,000 clones, around 73% of them singletons. Germline CDR1 and CDR2: SGHRS and YFSETQ. The CDR3 totals 14 residues. Between the trimmed V and J ends, which lost 5 bases and 7 bases, there was a span of 18 bases. This clone was seen a few times. The antigen is unknown. The genes are TRBV5-1 and TRBJ2-5; tentative D call: TRBD2 (6 bases). The sequenced sample was PBMCs. The sequence derives from a human donor in good health. The CDR3 here is CASRSTPGGPTQYF. The DNA of the CDR3 is TGCGCCAGCAGATCCACCCCCGGGGGACCGACCCAGTACTTC. The full variable domain, with the rest looked up from reference TRBV5-1 and TRBJ2-5, is KAGVTQTPRYLIKTRGQQVTLSCSPISGHRSVSWYQQTPGQGLQFLFEYFSETQRNKGNFPGRFSGRQFSNSRSEMNVSTLELGDSALYLCASRSTPGGPTQYFGPGTRLLVL.